Detailed here is one T cell receptor (beta chain). Its antigen remains unidentified. Template for every sorted-subset replicate PCR totaled about 0.2 ug DNA, some 30,000 T cell genomes. Profiled with immunoSEQ multiplex PCR; TCRdb holds only in-frame clones, not every one. The repertoire has under 2.5 million clones, 92% of them found once; the top ten carry 0.37%. The sample belongs to a study of shared clonotypes between healthy human individuals. General study results and limits: A handful of donors showed sharing of 4.5% to 6% of naive CD4 clonotypes. Across subsets, estimated richness was generally greater for naive than for memory populations.

The CDR3 extends over 13 amino acids. V shed 3 bases and J shed 5 bases, with 11 bases lying between them. Germline lookup yields CDR1 SGHNT and CDR2 YYREEE (reference sequence). The chain joins TRBV5-4 to TRBJ1-1; D not certain. This clonotype originated in a man between 18 and 29 years old in good health. Some clones in this sample may be carry-over from other donors' samples. Sequenced: naive CD4+ T cells from PBMCs. Noted subset: CD45RA+ positively selected. CDR3 residues: CASSYPLATEAFF. CDR3 DNA sequence: TGTGCCAGCAGCTACCCCCTGGCGACTGAAGCTTTCTTT.